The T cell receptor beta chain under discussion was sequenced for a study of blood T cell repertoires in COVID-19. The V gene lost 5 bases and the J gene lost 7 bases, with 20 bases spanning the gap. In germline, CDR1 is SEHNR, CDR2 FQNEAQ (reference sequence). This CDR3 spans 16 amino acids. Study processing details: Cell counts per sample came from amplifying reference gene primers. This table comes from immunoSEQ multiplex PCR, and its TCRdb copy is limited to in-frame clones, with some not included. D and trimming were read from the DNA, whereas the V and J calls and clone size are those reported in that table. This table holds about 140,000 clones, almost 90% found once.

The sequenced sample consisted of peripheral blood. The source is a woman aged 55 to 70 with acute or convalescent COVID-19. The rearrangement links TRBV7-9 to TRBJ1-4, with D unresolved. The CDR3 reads CASSPYLAGVREKLFF. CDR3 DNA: TGTGCCAGCAGCCCCTATCTAGCCGGGGTCCGTGAAAAACTGTTTTTT.